The 9 T cell receptor beta chains presented below share a single source sample, sequenced in a study of TIL therapy for anti-PD-1-resistant metastatic lung cancer (dated by TCRdb to the early 2020s). TCR beta CDR3 regions were amplified from genomic DNA by bias-controlled multiplex PCR with the immunoSEQ v3 hsTCRB kit. TCRdb provides this immuneACCESS table in a form limited to in-frame rearrangements. Some clones are lacking; in checked studies, under half of them reflect an unresolved V gene, and why the rest are absent is not known. The sample includes about 50,000 clones, with 80% to 90% observed a single time. Together, the top ten hold 5% of the sample. This specimen's time point label, per the study, means: pre-treatment sample, taken before nivolumab and TIL therapy. Sequencing used blood, obtained at baseline. The receptors were sampled from a person between 25 and 79 years old with non-small cell lung cancer.

Here the CDR3 DNA reads TGTGCCAGCAGCTTACTTGGCCAAGGCGGGGAAAAACTGTTTTTT. It specifies CASSLLGQGGEKLFF. The chain has TRBV7-2 and TRBJ1-4; D gene unclear. The V end lost 2 bases, the J end lost 8 bases, and 15 bases lay between the germline ends. The CDR3 consists of 15 residues. In germline, CDR1 is SGHTA, CDR2 FQGNSA.

The V gene is TRBV14, the J gene TRBJ2-5, with a possible D match to TRBD2 (6 bases). The ends were cut back, 3 bases at V and 7 bases at J, with 18 bases in the middle. This CDR3 region has 15 residues. Per germline, CDR1 SGHDN and CDR2 FVKESK. The CDR3: CASSQRRERLGTQYF. The CDR3 coding sequence is TGTGCCAGCAGCCAGAGGAGGGAGCGGCTGGGGACCCAGTACTTC.

This chain connects TRBV28 to TRBJ2-5; TRBD1 aligns across 8 bases. The CDR3 is 14 amino acids. Trimming took 7 bases from V and 4 from J; bases not matched to a gene: 8. The germline gives CDR1 MDHEN, CDR2 SYDVKM. The CDR3 reads CASTNRGSGETQYF. The CDR3 nucleotides read TGTGCCAGCACCAACAGGGGGTCTGGAGAGACCCAGTACTTC.

The chain uses TRBV30 and TRBJ2-5; D ambiguous. The V gene's germline CDR1 is GTSNPN and CDR2 SVGIG (reference sequence). CDR3 length: 12 amino acids. V lost 6 bases, J lost 4 bases, and 12 bases lay in between. The DNA of the CDR3 is TGTGCCTGTTTGGACCGAGGAGAGACCCAGTACTTC. Protein product: CACLDRGETQYF. The full variable domain, completed using reference TRBV30 and TRBJ2-5, is SQTIHQWPATLVQPVGSPLSLECTVEGTSNPNLYWYRQAAGRGLQLLFYSVGIGQISSEVPQNLSASRPQDRQFILSSKKLLLSDSGFYLCACLDRGETQYFGPGTRLLVL.

V and J are TRBV4-3 and TRBJ2-1; D tentatively reads TRBD1 or TRBD2 (6 bases each). CDR3 length: 16 residues. CDR1 LGHNA and CDR2 YSLEER come from the germline V gene. Deletions cut 0 bases from V and 2 bases from J, with 11 bases between. CDR3 in DNA: TGCGCCAGCAGCCAAGATATCGGGGGCACCTACAATGAGCAGTTCTTC. Its protein product is CASSQDIGGTYNEQFF.

The chain recombines TRBV27 with TRBJ1-4; TRBD1 is a possible D gene (6 bases). Trimming shortened V by 3 bases and J by 4 bases, and 9 bases separated the two germline ends. The germline CDR1 and CDR2 sequences are MNHEY and SMNVEV (reference sequence). The CDR3 runs 14 residues. CDR3 loop: CASSFGGYNEKLFF. The CDR3, as DNA: TGTGCCAGCAGTTTTGGGGGCTATAATGAAAAACTGTTTTTT.

V and J are TRBV7-2 and TRBJ2-2; D is perhaps TRBD1 (5 bases). With 2 bases removed from V and 7 bases from J, the gap between germline ends came to 14 bases. The germline V gene has CDR1 SGHTA and CDR2 FQGNSA. This CDR3 is 15 amino acids long. This chain's CDR3 is CASSLTWGQGGELFF. CDR3 bases: TGTGCCAGCAGCTTAACTTGGGGCCAGGGCGGGGAGCTGTTTTTT.

The CDR3 nucleotides are TGTGCCAGCAGTCCGGTAAGGGTCCTCCCTGTCTACGAGCAGTACTTC. It yields the protein CASSPVRVLPVYEQYF. The chain uses TRBV28 and TRBJ2-7; D unresolved. The V end was cut by 5 bases, the J end by 3 bases, with 20 bases between. The CDR3 sequence is 16 residues long. Germline CDR1 reads MDHEN; CDR2 reads SYDVKM.

The CDR3 protein is CASSPPGQLEQYF. As DNA, the CDR3 is TGTGCCAGCAGCCCGCCTGGACAACTTGAGCAGTACTTC. This chain links TRBV7-9 with TRBJ2-7; possibly TRBD1 for D (5 bases). Germline CDR1 reads SEHNR; CDR2 reads FQNEAQ (reference sequence). This CDR3 region has 13 residues. Trimming pared 5 bases from V and 7 bases from J, leaving 15 bases between.